What follows are 22 T cell receptor beta chains derived from one specimen sequenced in a study of shared clonotypes between healthy human individuals (dated by TCRdb to 2020 to 2022). Library preparation employed the immunoSEQ multiplex PCR assay. This immuneACCESS table, as held by TCRdb, lists in-frame sequences with V and J called but not all clones. Of the missing ones, under half trace to an unresolved V gene in checked studies; the others have no known cause. The sample has about 2.4 million clones on record, 93% of them singletons. More than 0.35% of the sample rests with the top ten. Material: naive CD4+ T cells from PBMCs. The sample's cell subset or site, from its label and the paper: CD45RA+ positively selected. Receptors were obtained from a man in his late teens or twenties in good health. Some clones in this sample may be carry-over from other donors' samples.

The genes are TRBV5-6 and TRBJ1-5; no firm D call. Deletions cut 3 bases from V and 0 bases from J, with 7 bases between. CDR3 length: 14 residues. Germline CDR1 is SGHDT and CDR2 is YYEEEE. Here the CDR3 reads CASSWRNSNQPQHF. DNA for the CDR3: TGTGCCAGCAGCTGGAGGAATAGCAATCAGCCCCAGCATTTT.

About this clone: The same CDR3 arises from other DNA sequences in this sample as well. J is TRBJ2-5 and V is TRBV6-5; the D is unclear. The CDR3 extends over 13 amino acids. The germline gives CDR1 MNHEY, CDR2 SVGAGI. Trimming cost V 0 bases and J 4 bases, with 6 bases left between them. In DNA form, the CDR3 reads TGTGCCAGCAGTTACTCCCCGGGAGAGACCCAGTACTTC. This codes for CASSYSPGETQYF.

J is TRBJ2-1 and V is TRBV7-2; D is unclear. The germline CDR1 and CDR2 sequences are SGHTA and FQGNSA. CDR3 size: 11 residues. V was shortened by 2 bases and J by 8 bases, with 4 bases between the two germline ends. The CDR3 protein is CASSLSYEQFF. CDR3 bases: TGTGCCAGCAGCTTATCCTATGAGCAGTTCTTC.

The V gene is TRBV30, the J gene TRBJ2-7, with a weak D call TRBD2 (6 bases). V shed 6 bases and J shed 2 bases, with 14 bases lying between them. The CDR3 consists of 13 residues. CDR1 GTSNPN and CDR2 SVGIG come from the germline V gene (reference sequence). The CDR3 here is CACSMAGTYEQYF. CDR3 bases: TGTGCCTGCTCAATGGCGGGAACCTACGAGCAGTACTTC.

The rearrangement joins TRBV19 to TRBJ2-2, with D tentatively TRBD2 (7 bases). CDR1 is LNHDA and CDR2 is SQIVND in the germline V gene (reference sequence). V shed 10 bases and J shed 4 bases, with 22 bases lying between them. The CDR3 spans 16 residues. The CDR3 coding sequence is TGTGCCACCACTCTTGAGGGGGGGTTTTTCACCGGGGAGCTGTTTTTT. Amino acid sequence: CATTLEGGFFTGELFF.

V is TRBV28 and J is TRBJ2-7, with 10 bases matching TRBD2. Germline loops: CDR1 MDHEN, CDR2 SYDVKM. The CDR3 sequence is 15 residues long. V lost 6 bases, J lost 3 bases, and 8 bases stayed unmatched. The DNA for the CDR3 is TGTGCCAGCAGCCAAACTAGCGGGATTAACTACGAGCAGTACTTC. Translating it yields CASSQTSGINYEQYF.

This clone was seen just once. The chain couples TRBV2 to TRBJ2-1; 9 bases are shared with TRBD2. This CDR3 has 15 residues. V shed 1 base, J shed 5 bases, and the junction held 3 bases outside the gene matches. Germline values: CDR1 SNHLY, CDR2 FYNNEI. This CDR3 is CASSEEASGNNEQFF. The CDR3 DNA follows: TGTGCCAGCAGTGAAGAGGCTAGCGGGAACAATGAGCAGTTCTTC.

This sequence joins TRBV27 and TRBJ1-1, with 11 positions matching TRBD1. The CDR3 consists of 18 residues. Trimming cost V 3 bases and J 0 bases; bases outside gene matches: 9. The germline CDR1 and CDR2 sequences are MNHEY and SMNVEV (reference sequence). The CDR3 DNA is TGTGCCAGCAGTTTTCTGGGGCCGGGACAGGGGGTGAACACTGAAGCTTTCTTT. It is translated as CASSFLGPGQGVNTEAFF.

The V and J genes are TRBV7-8 and TRBJ2-1, with a tentative D call TRBD1 (7 bases). V lost 5 bases and J lost 3, with 17 bases in between. CDR3 size: 16 residues. Germline V gene data show CDR1 as SGHVS and CDR2 as FQNEAQ. CDR3 bases: TGTGCCAGCAGCCCAGGGGGACGGGGGATCTACAATGAGCAGTTCTTC. It yields the protein CASSPGGRGIYNEQFF.

This sequence joins TRBV5-4 and TRBJ2-5; either TRBD1 or TRBD2 may supply D (5 bases each). Trimming removed 3 bases at V and 1 base at J, with 13 bases between. This CDR3 spans 15 amino acids. Germline lookup yields CDR1 SGHNT and CDR2 YYREEE (reference sequence). The CDR3 here is CASSWGRDPQETQYF. The CDR3 nucleotides read TGTGCCAGCAGCTGGGGGAGAGACCCCCAAGAGACCCAGTACTTC.

The chain links TRBV5-1 to TRBJ2-7; no firm D call. Germline V gene lookup returns CDR1 SGHRS and CDR2 YFSETQ. The CDR3 runs 14 residues. Trimming pared 0 bases from V and 0 bases from J, leaving 7 bases between. This CDR3 reads CASSLDSFSYEQYF. In DNA, the CDR3 is TGCGCCAGCAGCTTGGACAGCTTCTCCTACGAGCAGTACTTC.

The chain has TRBV18 and TRBJ1-1, with D perhaps matching TRBD1 (5 bases). The CDR3 totals 15 residues. Between the trimmed V and J ends, which lost 3 bases and 1 base, there was a span of 12 bases. CDR1 and CDR2 from the germline V gene are KGHSH and LQKENI. The CDR3 DNA sequence: TGTGCCAGCTCACCCATGGGTCAGGGGAACACTGAAGCTTTCTTT. Its protein is CASSPMGQGNTEAFF.

The rearrangement links TRBV2 to TRBJ2-7; D uncertain. The germline V gene has CDR1 SNHLY and CDR2 FYNNEI. V lost 6 bases and J lost 0, with 6 bases in between. This CDR3 is built from 12 residues. The CDR3 loop is CASRRFSYEQYF. The CDR3 bases are TGTGCCAGCAGGCGATTCTCCTACGAGCAGTACTTC.

The chain has TRBV6-6 and TRBJ1-3; D ambiguous. Germline V gene sequence: CDR1 MNHNY, CDR2 SVGAGI (reference sequence). The V end lost 6 bases, the J end lost 0 bases, and 15 bases lay between the germline ends. This CDR3 contains 16 residues. The CDR3 spells CASRAVAHDSGNTIYF. The CDR3 region has the DNA TGTGCCAGCAGGGCCGTTGCCCATGACTCTGGAAACACCATATATTTT.

This chain connects TRBV11-2 to TRBJ1-6, with D hard to call. The CDR3 extends over 16 amino acids. Germline CDR1 SGHAT, CDR2 FQNNGV. V dropped 2 bases and J dropped 7 bases, with 15 bases sitting between them. CDR3 DNA sequence: TGTGCCAGCAGCTTATTGGACCACAGACTGAATTCACCCCTCCACTTT. This sequence encodes CASSLLDHRLNSPLHF. The full variable domain, with the rest looked up from reference TRBV11-2 and TRBJ1-6, is EAGVAQSPRYKIIEKRQSVAFWCNPISGHATLYWYQQILGQGPKLLIQFQNNGVVDDSQLPKDRFSAERLKGVDSTLKIQPAKLEDSAVYLCASSLLDHRLNSPLHFGNGTRLTVT.

The V and J genes are TRBV29-1 and TRBJ2-5; unclear D gene. Deletions cut 5 bases from V and 0 bases from J, with 13 bases between. The CDR3 is made up of 14 amino acids. The germline gives CDR1 SQVTM, CDR2 ANQGSEA. The CDR3 DNA reads TGCAGCGTTTCGATACAGACGTACCAAGAGACCCAGTACTTC. Its translation: CSVSIQTYQETQYF.

To note about this clone: This specimen includes other DNA sequences encoding the same CDR3. The genes are TRBV28 and TRBJ1-4; D gene uncertain. V was trimmed by 2 bases and J by 4 bases, leaving 11 bases between them. The CDR3 extends over 15 amino acids. CDR1 is MDHEN, CDR2 SYDVKM, per germline. The CDR3 loop reads CASSLRGAGNEKLFF. The CDR3 DNA sequence: TGTGCCAGCAGTTTACGGGGTGCGGGTAATGAAAAACTGTTTTTT. Supplemented by reference TRBV28 and TRBJ1-4, the full variable domain reads DVKVTQSSRYLVKRTGEKVFLECVQDMDHENMFWYRQDPGLGLRLIYFSYDVKMKEKGDIPEGYSVSREKKERFSLILESASTNQTSMYLCASSLRGAGNEKLFFGSGTQLSVL.

This chain links TRBV5-1 with TRBJ2-1; tentatively, D is TRBD2 (6 bases). V lost 2 bases and J lost 2, with 11 bases in between. The CDR3 is made up of 15 amino acids. CDR1 SGHRS and CDR2 YFSETQ come from the germline V gene. The CDR3 is CASSFPGGAYNEQFF. The DNA for the CDR3 is TGCGCCAGCAGCTTTCCTGGCGGGGCCTACAATGAGCAGTTCTTC.

J is TRBJ1-6 and V is TRBV13; the D gene is possibly TRBD1 (5 bases). Trimming removed 2 bases from V and 7 bases from J, with 18 bases in between. CDR1 is PRHDT, CDR2 FYEKMQ, per germline (reference sequence). The CDR3 has 17 residues. As DNA, the CDR3 is TGTGCCAGCAGCTTAAAGATTCAATCCCAGGGAAATTCACCCCTCCACTTT. Amino acid sequence: CASSLKIQSQGNSPLHF.

V usage is TRBV7-6 and J usage is TRBJ2-7; TRBD2 agrees at 8 bases. CDR3 length: 15 residues. The ends lost 5 bases at V and 5 bases at J; junction bases unmatched: 11. The germline V gene has CDR1 SGHVS and CDR2 FNYEAQ. In nucleotides, the CDR3 is TGTGCCAGCAGCCTCACTCGGGAGGGGACACACGAGCAGTACTTC. Translated: CASSLTREGTHEQYF. The full variable domain, its missing parts supplied by reference TRBV7-6 and TRBJ2-7, is GAGVSQSPRYKVTKRGQDVALRCDPISGHVSLYWYRQALGQGPEFLTYFNYEAQQDKSGLPNDRFSAERPEGSISTLTIQRTEQRDSAMYRCASSLTREGTHEQYFGPGTRLTVT.

The V call is TRBV7-2, the J call TRBJ2-3; D uncertain. Germline CDR1 and CDR2: SGHTA and FQGNSA. The CDR3 totals 13 residues. Trimming took off 5 bases at V and 0 bases at J, with 6 bases between the two ends. The CDR3 loop reads CASSTASTDTQYF. The CDR3 DNA sequence: TGTGCCAGCAGCACAGCTAGCACAGATACGCAGTATTTT.

This rearrangement joins TRBV19 to TRBJ1-2; no clear D. The germline gives CDR1 LNHDA, CDR2 SQIVND (reference sequence). Trimming left V 4 bases short and J 0 bases short, with 15 bases between. The CDR3 consists of 16 residues. CDR3 sequence: CASSTQRRVTNYGYTF. The CDR3 DNA is TGTGCCAGTAGTACCCAACGACGGGTAACTAACTATGGCTACACCTTC. Drawing the rest from reference TRBV19 and TRBJ1-2, the complete variable domain is DGGITQSPKYLFRKEGQNVTLSCEQNLNHDAMYWYRQDPGQGLRLIYYSQIVNDFQKGDIAEGYSVSREKKESFPLTVTSAQKNPTAFYLCASSTQRRVTNYGYTFGSGTRLTVV.